This T cell receptor (beta chain) was identified in a study of breast tumors, draining lymph nodes, adjacent tissues. Study-wide findings and caveats: Compared with basal-like, luminal-like tumors shared significantly more repertoire with nontumor tissue. Tumor repertoires ranked between lymph nodes and nontumor tissue in diversity, with V and J gene preferences.

A single record per CDR3 protein comes from TCRdb applying MiXCR to the multiplex PCR reads. The table shows over 35,000 distinct CDR3 sequences, with 35% to 40% occurring only once. This clonotype was found many times. Its target is unknown. Germline values: CDR1 MNHEY, CDR2 SVGAGI. This CDR3 is built from 11 residues. With 6 bases removed from V and 8 bases from J, the gap between germline ends came to 8 bases. The receptor's source is a female donor with breast cancer. Some clones in this sample may be carry-over from other donors' samples. Sequenced input: breast tumor tissue. The V and J genes are TRBV6-5 and TRBJ2-1; D ambiguous. The CDR3 bases are TGTGCCAGCAGCAACACAGATGAGCAGTTCTTC. Its translation: CASSNTDEQFF.